Below, 30 T cell receptor beta chains from the same sample are listed, as sequenced in a study of vaccination and CD4 T cells after COVID-19. These receptors' antigens are unknown. Indicated time point: late sampling 161 to 241 days after vaccination in three convalescent patients. Treatment reported: approximately nine-day PBMC culture with coronavirus spike peptide pools or control peptides (ViraFEST assay). The Oncomine TCR Beta short-read assay was what sequenced the DNA obtained from cultured CD4+ T cells. TCRdb re-called the PCR reads through MiXCR, storing one row per CDR3 protein. The table records more than 25,000 distinct CDR3 sequences, roughly 34% of them present only once. The sequenced sample was CD4+ T cells from blood, cultured in vitro, obtained about 7 months after SARS-CoV-2 vaccination. These receptors were taken from a human donor who had recovered from COVID-19.

The J gene is TRBJ1-5, the V gene TRBV4-3; D is uncertain. The germline gives CDR1 LGHNA, CDR2 YSLEER. This CDR3 comprises 13 residues. Trimming removed 2 bases at V and 6 bases at J, with 8 bases between. CDR3 sequence (DNA): TGCGCCAGCAGCCAATCTACAGTTCAGCCCCAGCATTTT. Amino acids: CASSQSTVQPQHF.

This clonotype was detected once. The chain links TRBV20-1 to TRBJ2-2; either TRBD1 or TRBD2 may fit D (6 bases each). CDR1 is DFQATT and CDR2 is SNEGSKA in the germline V gene (reference sequence). V lost 1 base and J lost 5, with 14 bases in between. The CDR3 sequence is 15 residues long. The CDR3: CSARAGASDTGELFF. The CDR3 DNA sequence: TGCAGTGCTAGAGCGGGGGCTAGCGATACCGGGGAGCTGTTTTTT.

Only a few counts were recorded for this clonotype. The chain recombines TRBV7-2 with TRBJ2-7; 9 bases line up with TRBD1. The CDR3 length is 14 residues. J gave up 1 base and V 5 bases, and 3 bases lay outside the gene matches. CDR1 is SGHTA and CDR2 is FQGNSA in the germline V gene. CDR3 loop: CASSLDRGSYEQYF. The DNA for the CDR3 is TGTGCCAGCAGCCTGGACAGGGGATCCTACGAGCAGTACTTC.

This clonotype was seen only a few times. The chain couples TRBV6-4 to TRBJ2-1; 11 positions agree with TRBD2. The V and J ends lost 7 bases and 8 bases, in that order; junction bases with no gene match: 10. The CDR3 is made up of 15 amino acids. The V gene's germline CDR1 is MRHNA and CDR2 SNTAGT. The CDR3 region has the DNA TGTGCCAGCATTACTAGCGGGAGTCGTCGAGATGAGCAGTTCTTC. Encoded protein: CASITSGSRRDEQFF.

The genes are TRBV12-3 or TRBV12-4 and TRBJ2-7; 8 positions agree with TRBD2. The CDR3 is 15 residues long. With 1 base clipped from V and 4 bases from J, the junction kept 6 bases outside the gene matches. CDR3 sequence reads: CASSLGSGRLYEQYF. The CDR3 bases are TGTGCCAGCAGTTTAGGCAGCGGGAGACTATACGAGCAGTACTTC.

This chain uses TRBV20-1 with TRBJ2-2; 9 bases align to TRBD2. The germline V gene encodes CDR1 DFQATT and CDR2 SNEGSKA (reference sequence). This CDR3 is built from 16 residues. V gave up 2 bases and J gave up 6 bases; unmatched junction bases: 10. The CDR3 DNA is TGCAGTGCTAGACCTCTTAGCGGGGGCCACGCCGGGGAGCTGTTTTTT. It translates to CSARPLSGGHAGELFF.

This clonotype has a handful of counts. The CDR3 nucleotides are TGTGCCAGCAGTCCGTACGCCGGCGGTGGCGAGCAGTACTTC. Translation: CASSPYAGGGEQYF. The rearrangement joins TRBV7-9 to TRBJ2-7; D not resolved. The germline V gene has CDR1 SEHNR and CDR2 FQNEAQ (reference sequence). Trimming cost V 6 bases and J 6 bases, with 18 bases left between them. This CDR3 spans 14 amino acids.

The J gene is TRBJ2-7, the V gene TRBV28, with a possible D match to TRBD1 (6 bases). There are 15 residues in the CDR3. V lost 7 bases to trimming and J lost 4 bases, with 20 bases between them. Germline V lookup: CDR1 MDHEN, CDR2 SYDVKM. The DNA for the CDR3 is TGTGCCAGCACTCCGTCCCAACAGGGAACTTACGAGCAGTACTTC. This sequence encodes CASTPSQQGTYEQYF. The whole variable domain, filled in from reference TRBV28 and TRBJ2-7, reads DVKVTQSSRYLVKRTGEKVFLECVQDMDHENMFWYRQDPGLGLRLIYFSYDVKMKEKGDIPEGYSVSREKKERFSLILESASTNQTSMYLCASTPSQQGTYEQYFGPGTRLTVT.

V and J are TRBV5-4 and TRBJ1-2; the D is unclear. Trimming took off 2 bases at V and 0 bases at J, with 5 bases between the two ends. This CDR3 spans 13 amino acids. Germline V lookup: CDR1 SGHNT, CDR2 YYREEE (reference sequence). The CDR3: CASSLDTNYGYTF. The CDR3 DNA is TGTGCCAGCAGCTTAGACACTAACTATGGCTACACCTTC.

V and J are TRBV4-3 and TRBJ1-2; D is unresolved. Germline-derived CDR1 and CDR2 are LGHNA and YSLEER. Trimming removed 4 bases from V and 4 bases from J, with 10 bases in between. CDR3 size: 13 residues. The CDR3 loop reads CASSRGRSYGYTF. Written as DNA, the CDR3 is TGCGCCAGCAGCCGAGGACGGAGCTATGGCTACACCTTC.

The chain combines TRBV7-9 with TRBJ2-5; D gene unclear. The germline CDR1 and CDR2 sequences are SEHNR and FQNEAQ (reference sequence). This CDR3 comprises 13 residues. Trimming left V 1 base short and J 3 bases short, with 6 bases between. CDR3: CASSLGAEETQYF. In nucleotides, the CDR3 is TGTGCCAGCAGCTTAGGGGCAGAAGAGACCCAGTACTTC.

The chain employs TRBV24-1 and TRBJ2-1; no firm D call. V lost 3 bases and J 14 bases, leaving 16 bases between the germline ends. There are 13 residues in the CDR3. Germline assignment: CDR1 KGHDR and CDR2 SFDVKD. In DNA form, the CDR3 reads TGTGCCACCAGTGATCCCGCCGGTATATTCAAGTTCTTC. It yields the protein CATSDPAGIFKFF.

This clonotype came up a few times. As DNA, the CDR3 is TGCAGTGCTAGAGATAACAGAAACTCCTACGAGCAGTACTTC. Translation gives CSARDNRNSYEQYF. The chain uses TRBV20-1 and TRBJ2-7; D remains ambiguous. The CDR3 loop spans 14 amino acids. Trimming cost V 0 bases and J 0 bases, with 9 bases left between them. Germline V gives CDR1 DFQATT, CDR2 SNEGSKA (reference sequence).

The chain recombines TRBV6-1 with TRBJ2-3, with D possibly being TRBD1 or TRBD2 (5 bases each). The germline V gene encodes CDR1 MNHNS and CDR2 SASEGT. There are 13 residues in the CDR3. V lost 8 bases and J 1 base, leaving 10 bases between the germline ends. The CDR3 region has the DNA TGTGCCAGCCGACGGGACCGCACAGATACGCAGTATTTT. Translating gives CASRRDRTDTQYF.

This clonotype was picked up a small number of times. The chain recombines TRBV10-1 with TRBJ2-7; 13 bases match TRBD2. V dropped 8 bases and J dropped 4; count of bases not matched to a gene: 20. This CDR3 has 19 residues. From germline, CDR1 is WNHNN and CDR2 SYGVQD (reference sequence). The CDR3: CASGPRALAGGPIKYEQYF. CDR3 nucleotide sequence: TGCGCCAGCGGTCCTAGGGCACTAGCGGGAGGGCCGATTAAGTACGAGCAGTACTTC.

The chain employs TRBV30 and TRBJ1-6; 7 positions agree with TRBD1. CDR1 and CDR2 from the germline V gene are GTSNPN and SVGIG (reference sequence). This CDR3 has 14 residues. Losses at the gene ends were 7 bases for V and 6 bases for J; bases not matched to a gene: 9. The DNA for the CDR3 is TGTGCCTTACACGCAGGGGGGTCTAATTCACCCCTCCACTTT. This translates into CALHAGGSNSPLHF.

This rearrangement joins TRBV20-1 to TRBJ2-3; D is undetermined. The CDR3 is made up of 12 amino acids. Looked up from germline, CDR1 is DFQATT and CDR2 is SNEGSKA (reference sequence). Trimming pared 6 bases from V and 4 bases from J, leaving 11 bases between. The CDR3 spells CSAPGWADTQYF. Here the CDR3 DNA reads TGCAGTGCCCCAGGATGGGCAGATACGCAGTATTTT.

This sequence joins TRBV6-2 or TRBV6-3 and TRBJ2-3; weak D call: TRBD2 (6 bases). Trimming pared 2 bases from V and 0 bases from J, leaving 12 bases between. The CDR3 contains 16 residues. Looked up from germline, CDR1 is MNHEY and CDR2 is SVGEGT. DNA for the CDR3: TGTGCCAGCAGTTACCCCCCGGGAGTGAGCACAGATACGCAGTATTTT. Protein: CASSYPPGVSTDTQYF.

The V call is TRBV6-1, the J call TRBJ2-7, with TRBD2 matching 7 bases. This CDR3 is built from 16 residues. The germline V gene encodes CDR1 MNHNS and CDR2 SASEGT. Trimming cost V 7 bases and J 5 bases; bases outside gene matches: 17. The CDR3 DNA reads TGTGCCAGCACCAGATCCGGGCCGACTAGCCCCCACGAGCAGTACTTC. This sequence encodes CASTRSGPTSPHEQYF.

The chain links TRBV10-3 to TRBJ2-1; D is uncertain. The CDR3 spans 14 residues. Trimming removed 0 bases from V and 10 bases from J, with 13 bases in between. The germline V gene has CDR1 ENHRY and CDR2 SYGVKD. The CDR3 protein is CAISESMGKPEQFF. The CDR3 region has the DNA TGTGCCATCAGTGAGTCGATGGGAAAACCGGAGCAGTTCTTC.

This clonotype was picked up a small number of times. This rearrangement joins TRBV21-1 to TRBJ2-2; TRBD1, the table's D call, lacks a check against the DNA. TRBV21-1 is a recognized pseudogene. The CDR3 totals 14 residues. CDR3 amino acids: CASSNRGGHGELFF. CDR3 bases: TGTGCCAGCAGCAATAGAGGGGGCCACGGGGAGCTGTTTTTT.

The rearrangement links TRBV11-2 to TRBJ2-3; no clear D. CDR3 size: 16 residues. V lost 1 base, J lost 0 bases, and 11 bases lay in between. Germline CDR1 SGHAT, CDR2 FQNNGV. The CDR3 DNA reads as TGTGCCAGCAGCTTAGGCCCCCAGCCTAGCACAGATACGCAGTATTTT. Residues: CASSLGPQPSTDTQYF.

This clonotype occurred a few times. This chain uses TRBV6-1 with TRBJ2-1, with a tentative D call TRBD2 (6 bases). There are 16 residues in the CDR3. Germline lookup yields CDR1 MNHNS and CDR2 SASEGT. V shed 4 bases and J shed 0 bases, with 13 bases lying between them. The CDR3 bases are TGTGCCAGCAGTGGAAGAACGGGAGCCTCCTACAATGAGCAGTTCTTC. Protein product: CASSGRTGASYNEQFF.

The chain is built from TRBV10-3 and TRBJ1-1, with 12 bases aligning to TRBD1. V lost 4 bases and J lost 10; bases outside the gene matches: 10. The CDR3 has 15 residues. Germline V CDR1 and CDR2: ENHRY, SYGVKD. CDR3 DNA sequence: TGTGCCATCAGTGCCGGGGGACAGGGGGCCGAAGGAGCTTTCTTT. This encodes CAISAGGQGAEGAFF.

The chain combines TRBV30 with TRBJ1-5; D is uncertain. Germline lookup yields CDR1 GTSNPN and CDR2 SVGIG (reference sequence). Trimming shortened V by 5 bases and J by 1 base, and 12 bases separated the two germline ends. This CDR3 region has 14 residues. In DNA form, the CDR3 reads TGTGCCTGGGGCCTCGGAGTGAGCAATCAGCCCCAGCATTTT. It codes for CAWGLGVSNQPQHF.

The chain couples TRBV4-1 to TRBJ2-7, with a weak D call TRBD1 (7 bases). V was clipped by 0 bases and J by 2 bases, with 26 bases between them. CDR1 and CDR2 (germline): MGHRA, YSYEKL. The CDR3 extends over 20 amino acids. CDR3 sequence: CASSQEGRDSIFRPPYEQYF. The DNA for the CDR3 is TGCGCCAGCAGCCAAGAAGGGCGGGACAGCATATTCCGCCCACCCTACGAGCAGTACTTC.

The gene calls are TRBV6-5 and TRBJ2-1, with D tentatively TRBD2 (6 bases). Germline CDR1 reads MNHEY; CDR2 reads SVGAGI. This CDR3 region has 17 residues. V was cut by 0 bases and J by 3 bases, with 15 bases left in between. The CDR3 spells CASSYSFGMGGYNEQFF. The CDR3 nucleotides read TGTGCCAGCAGTTACTCCTTCGGTATGGGGGGCTACAATGAGCAGTTCTTC.

The chain is built from TRBV7-9 and TRBJ2-1, with TRBD1 matching 8 bases. The CDR3 has 16 amino acids. CDR1 SEHNR and CDR2 FQNEAQ come from the germline V gene (reference sequence). With 3 bases clipped from V and 0 bases from J, the junction kept 4 bases outside the gene matches. The CDR3 region has the DNA TGTGCCAGCAGCTTTATTACAGGGGGCTCCTACAATGAGCAGTTCTTC. It specifies CASSFITGGSYNEQFF.

This clonotype has just a few counts. This chain connects TRBV27 to TRBJ2-1; D assignment may be TRBD1 or TRBD2 (5 bases each). Germline CDR1 MNHEY, CDR2 SMNVEV (reference sequence). The V end lost 8 bases, the J end lost 5 bases, and 13 bases lay between the germline ends. The CDR3 runs 13 residues. The CDR3 DNA follows: TGTGCCAGCGGGGCTAGGAGGAACAATGAGCAGTTCTTC. Its protein product is CASGARRNNEQFF.

J is TRBJ1-6 and V is TRBV7-9; D is undetermined. The length of the CDR3 is 15 residues. Between the trimmed V and J ends, which lost 1 base and 2 bases, there was a span of 6 bases. The germline gives CDR1 SEHNR, CDR2 FQNEAQ (reference sequence). CDR3 bases: TGTGCCAGCAGCTTAGAGACTGCCTATAATTCACCCCTCCACTTT. Residues: CASSLETAYNSPLHF. The variable domain in full, with the rest retrieved from reference TRBV7-9 and TRBJ1-6, is DTGVSQNPRHKITKRGQNVTFRCDPISEHNRLYWYRQTLGQGPEFLTYFQNEAQLEKSRLLSDRFSAERPKGSFSTLEIQRTEQGDSAMYLCASSLETAYNSPLHFGNGTRLTVT.